The 5 T cell receptor beta chains in this list originate from one sample, sequenced in a study of blood T cell repertoires in COVID-19. The assay was immunoSEQ multiplex PCR, and TCRdb's table has in-frame clones only and misses some. The sample has around 130,000 clones; 80% to 85% are singletons. The material sequenced was peripheral blood. All receptors come from a human donor in a cohort sampled during active COVID-19.

This sequence joins TRBV6-6 and TRBJ2-7; TRBD2 agrees at 15 bases. The CDR3 totals 16 residues. Trimming removed 5 bases from V and 4 bases from J; junction bases left unmatched: 6. Germline assignment: CDR1 MNHNY and CDR2 SVGAGI (reference sequence). The CDR3 sequence is CASSTPGTSGGYEQYF. DNA of the CDR3: TGTGCCAGCAGTACCCCCGGGACTAGCGGGGGGTACGAGCAGTACTTC.

The chain employs TRBV7-8 and TRBJ2-3; 8 positions match TRBD2. Germline V gives CDR1 SGHVS, CDR2 FQNEAQ. The length of the CDR3 is 17 residues. Trimming took 2 bases from V and 5 from J; bases not matched to a gene: 12. CDR3 nucleotide sequence: TGTGCCAGCAGCTTAAGTCCCCCCGCGGGGGGTCGAGATACGCAGTATTTT. Encoded protein: CASSLSPPAGGRDTQYF.

V usage is TRBV19 and J usage is TRBJ1-5; 9 bases line up with TRBD1. Losses at the gene ends were 1 base for V and 6 bases for J; bases not matched to a gene: 4. Germline loops: CDR1 LNHDA, CDR2 SQIVND (reference sequence). The length of the CDR3 is 15 residues. The CDR3 loop reads CASSIGQGVIQPQHF. The CDR3 region has the DNA TGTGCCAGTAGTATAGGACAGGGGGTAATTCAGCCCCAGCATTTT.

The rearrangement joins TRBV5-1 to TRBJ2-7; D possibly corresponds to TRBD2 (6 bases). The germline CDR1 and CDR2 sequences are SGHRS and YFSETQ. The V and J ends lost 2 bases and 6 bases respectively, with 12 bases between them. This CDR3 region has 13 residues. CDR3 amino acids: CASSFSAGSEQYF. The CDR3 bases are TGCGCCAGCAGCTTCTCGGCGGGGAGCGAGCAGTACTTC.

The rearrangement uses TRBV11-2 and TRBJ1-1; TRBD1 might be the D (5 bases). Germline CDR1 and CDR2: SGHAT and FQNNGV. V was trimmed by 0 bases and J by 2 bases, leaving 10 bases between them. The CDR3 spans 15 residues. The DNA for the CDR3 is TGTGCCAGCAGCTTAGACAGGGTACTAAACACTGAAGCTTTCTTT. The encoded protein is CASSLDRVLNTEAFF.